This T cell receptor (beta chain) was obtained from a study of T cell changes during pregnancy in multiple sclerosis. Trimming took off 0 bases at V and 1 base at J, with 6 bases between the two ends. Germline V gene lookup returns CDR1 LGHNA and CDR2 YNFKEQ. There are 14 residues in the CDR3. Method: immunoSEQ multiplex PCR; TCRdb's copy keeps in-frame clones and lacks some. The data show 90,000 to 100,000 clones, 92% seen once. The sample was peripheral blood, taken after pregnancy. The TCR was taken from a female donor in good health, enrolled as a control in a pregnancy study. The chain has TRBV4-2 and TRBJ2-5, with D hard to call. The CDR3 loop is CASSQDRFQETQYF. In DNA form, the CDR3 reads TGTGCCAGCAGCCAAGATCGTTTCCAAGAGACCCAGTACTTC.